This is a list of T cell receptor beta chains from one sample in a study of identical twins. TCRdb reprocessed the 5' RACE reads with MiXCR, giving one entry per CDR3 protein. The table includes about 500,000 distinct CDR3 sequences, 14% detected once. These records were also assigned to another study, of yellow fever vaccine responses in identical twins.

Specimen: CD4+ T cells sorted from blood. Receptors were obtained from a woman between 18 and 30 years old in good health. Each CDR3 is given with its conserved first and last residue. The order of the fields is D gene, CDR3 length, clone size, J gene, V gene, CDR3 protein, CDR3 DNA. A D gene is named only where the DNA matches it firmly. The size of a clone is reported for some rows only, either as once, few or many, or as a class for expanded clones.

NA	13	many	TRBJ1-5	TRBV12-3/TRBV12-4	CASSLAGDQPQHF	TGTGCCAGCAGTTTAGCGGGGGACCAGCCCCAGCATTTT
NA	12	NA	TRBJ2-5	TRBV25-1	CASSVYGESQYF	TGTGCCAGCAGTGTATACGGAGAGTCCCAGTACTTC
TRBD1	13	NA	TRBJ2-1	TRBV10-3	CAIATGEFPEQFF	TGTGCCATCGCTACAGGGGAATTTCCTGAGCAGTTCTTC
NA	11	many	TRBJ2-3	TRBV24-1	CATSDLLAQYF	TGTGCCACCAGTGATTTGCTCGCGCAGTATTTT
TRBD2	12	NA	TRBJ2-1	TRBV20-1	CSATSSAGDKFF	TGCAGTGCTACCAGTTCAGCGGGAGACAAGTTCTTC
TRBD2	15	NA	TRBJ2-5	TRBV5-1	CASSPGLVEQETQYF	TGCGCCAGCAGCCCTGGACTAGTCGAGCAAGAGACCCAGTACTTC
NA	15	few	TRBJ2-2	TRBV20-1	CSARPPLVGPGELFF	TGCAGTGCTAGACCCCCGCTCGTGGGCCCCGGGGAGCTGTTTTTT
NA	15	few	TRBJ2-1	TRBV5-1	CASSLTGDPNNEQFF	TGCGCCAGCAGCTTGACGGGAGACCCCAACAATGAGCAGTTCTTC
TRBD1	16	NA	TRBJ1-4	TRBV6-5	CASSLSRQGANEKLFF	TGTGCCAGCAGTTTAAGCAGACAGGGGGCGAATGAAAAACTGTTTTTT
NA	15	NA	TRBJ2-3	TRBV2	CASSETGDSTDTQYF	TGTGCCAGCAGCGAGACAGGAGATAGCACAGATACGCAGTATTTT
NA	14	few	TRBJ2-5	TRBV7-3	CASSLRGGKETQYF	TGTGCCAGCAGCCTCAGGGGAGGGAAAGAGACCCAGTACTTC
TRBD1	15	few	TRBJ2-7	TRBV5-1	CASSPQTGAAYEQYF	TGCGCCAGCAGCCCGCAGACAGGGGCGGCCTACGAGCAGTACTTC
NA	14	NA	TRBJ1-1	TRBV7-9	CASSSSGAGTEAFF	TGTGCCAGCAGCTCCTCAGGGGCAGGGACTGAAGCTTTCTTT
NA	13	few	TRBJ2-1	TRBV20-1	CSARAMQYNEQFF	TGCAGTGCTAGAGCGATGCAATACAATGAGCAGTTCTTC
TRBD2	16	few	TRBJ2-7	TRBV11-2	CASSYRLTSGSYEQYF	TGTGCCAGCAGCTACCGATTGACTAGCGGGAGCTACGAGCAGTACTTC
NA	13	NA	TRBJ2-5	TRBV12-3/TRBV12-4	CASSGIQKETQYF	TGTGCCAGCAGCGGGATACAGAAAGAGACCCAGTACTTC
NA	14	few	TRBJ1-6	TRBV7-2	CASSLDGYNSPLHF	TGTGCCAGCAGCTTGGACGGGTATAATTCACCCCTCCACTTT
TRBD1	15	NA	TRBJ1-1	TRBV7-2	CASRTNRGRDTEAFF	TGTGCCAGCAGAACGAACAGGGGGCGGGATACTGAAGCTTTCTTT
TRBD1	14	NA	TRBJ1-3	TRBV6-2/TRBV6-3	CASRPDRAGNTIYF	TGTGCCAGCAGACCGGACAGGGCTGGAAACACCATATATTTT
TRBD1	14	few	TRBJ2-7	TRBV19	CASRKRTGDYEQYF	TGTGCCAGTAGAAAACGGACAGGGGACTACGAGCAGTACTTC
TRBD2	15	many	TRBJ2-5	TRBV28	CASSGQRERQETQYF	TGTGCCAGCAGTGGACAGCGGGAGCGCCAAGAGACCCAGTACTTC
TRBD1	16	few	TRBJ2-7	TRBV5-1	CASSPDGTGLTYEQYF	TGCGCCAGCAGCCCGGACGGGACAGGCTTAACCTACGAGCAGTACTTC
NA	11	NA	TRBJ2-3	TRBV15	CATSRGDTQYF	TGTGCCACCAGCAGAGGAGATACGCAGTATTTT
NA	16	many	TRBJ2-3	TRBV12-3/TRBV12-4	CASSLVGGGGADTQYF	TGTGCCAGCAGTTTAGTTGGCGGTGGTGGGGCAGATACGCAGTATTTT
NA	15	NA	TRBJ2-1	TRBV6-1	CASSPRQGGNNEQFF	TGTGCCAGCAGCCCCCGGCAGGGAGGAAACAATGAGCAGTTCTTC
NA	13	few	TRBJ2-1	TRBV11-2	CASRLDGDNEQFF	TGTGCCAGCAGGTTAGACGGTGACAATGAGCAGTTCTTC
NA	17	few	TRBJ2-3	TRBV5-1	CASSVRGPQGGTDTQYF	TGCGCCAGCAGCGTAAGGGGACCCCAGGGTGGCACAGATACGCAGTATTTT
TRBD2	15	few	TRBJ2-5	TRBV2	CASSEILAGQETQYF	TGTGCCAGCAGTGAGATCCTAGCGGGACAAGAGACCCAGTACTTC
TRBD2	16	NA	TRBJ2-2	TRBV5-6	CASSFESGINTGELFF	TGTGCCAGCAGCTTTGAAAGCGGGATTAACACCGGGGAGCTGTTTTTT
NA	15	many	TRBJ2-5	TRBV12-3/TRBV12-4	CASSFRGSSQETQYF	TGTGCCAGCAGTTTCAGGGGCTCCAGTCAAGAGACCCAGTACTTC
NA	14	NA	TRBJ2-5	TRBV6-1	CASSEAWGGYTQYF	TGTGCCAGCAGTGAAGCGTGGGGGGGCTATACCCAGTACTTC
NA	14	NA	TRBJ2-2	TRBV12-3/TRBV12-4	CASGDDSLAGELFF	TGTGCCAGCGGAGACGACAGCCTCGCCGGGGAGCTGTTTTTT
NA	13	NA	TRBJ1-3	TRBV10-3	CATGDYSGNTIYF	TGTGCCACCGGAGACTACTCTGGAAACACCATATATTTT
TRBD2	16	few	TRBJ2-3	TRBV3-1	CASSPSGGGGTDTQYF	TGTGCCAGCAGCCCTTCGGGCGGGGGGGGCACAGATACGCAGTATTTT